Ten or more counts support the clone carrying this T cell receptor (beta chain). The junction departs from germline at one end; a sequencing error may be responsible. This CDR3 comprises 14 residues. Germline V gene data show CDR1 as ENHRY and CDR2 as SYGVKD. The data belong to a study of T-cell reconstitution after alpha-beta-depleted transplantation in children. TCRbeta library preparation incorporated unique molecular identifiers. TCRdb passed the PCR reads through MiXCR, listing each CDR3 protein once. This table has 200,000 to 300,000 distinct CDR3 sequences, more than 20% appearing once. The sample consisted of PBMCs, mostly from graft donor cells, taken 360 days after TCRalphabeta/CD19-depleted stem cell transplant. J is TRBJ1-1 and V is TRBV10-3, with TRBD1 as a possible D gene (6 bases). This sequence was found in a female patient aged 2 to 10 who had a stem cell transplant for congenital amegakaryocytic thrombocytopenia, so the T cells may come from the graft donor. The CDR3, as DNA: TGTGCCATCAAGGACAGTCTTCGGAACTCTGAAGCTTTCTTT. It translates to CAIKDSLRNSEAFF.